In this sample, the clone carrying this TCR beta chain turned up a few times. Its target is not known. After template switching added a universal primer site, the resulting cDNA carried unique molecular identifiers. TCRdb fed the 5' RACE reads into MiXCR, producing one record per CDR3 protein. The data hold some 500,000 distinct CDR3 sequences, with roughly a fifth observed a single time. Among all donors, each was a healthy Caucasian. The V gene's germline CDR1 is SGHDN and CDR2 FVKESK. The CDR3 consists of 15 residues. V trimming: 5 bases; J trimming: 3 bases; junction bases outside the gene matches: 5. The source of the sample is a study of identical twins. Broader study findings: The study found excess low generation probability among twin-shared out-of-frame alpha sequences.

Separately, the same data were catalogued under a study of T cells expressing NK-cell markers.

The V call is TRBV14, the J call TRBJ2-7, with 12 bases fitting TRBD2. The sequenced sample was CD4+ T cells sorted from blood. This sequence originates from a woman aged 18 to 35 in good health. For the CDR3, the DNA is TGTGCCAGCAGCTCTCGGACTAGCGGGGTCTACGAGCAGTACTTC. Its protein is CASSSRTSGVYEQYF.